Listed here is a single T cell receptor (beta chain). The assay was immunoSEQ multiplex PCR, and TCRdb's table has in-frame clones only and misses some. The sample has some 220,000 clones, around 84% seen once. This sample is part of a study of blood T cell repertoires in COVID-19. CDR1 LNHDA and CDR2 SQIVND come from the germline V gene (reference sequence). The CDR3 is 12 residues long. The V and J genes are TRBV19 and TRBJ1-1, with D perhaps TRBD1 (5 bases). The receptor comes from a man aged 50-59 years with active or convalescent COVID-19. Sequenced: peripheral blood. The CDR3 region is CVTTGELTEAFF. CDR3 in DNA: TGTGTCACGACGGGGGAGCTCACTGAAGCTTTCTTT.